These 20 T cell receptor beta chains came from one sample sequenced in a study of blood T cells in healthy people across ages (dated by TCRdb to the mid-2010s). Library preparation was by 5' RACE. Sequencing took place on an Illumina HiSeq 2500. A second roughly 7 to 12 cycle PCR used a sample-barcoded 5' primer and a J-beta primer mix. TCRdb redid the processing of the public reads, applying fastp at Q25 and MiXCR, and retained in-frame beta chains. Rows are combined by CDR3 protein, so each entry shows the most common genes and DNA. The sample table records around 1,500,000 distinct CDR3 sequences; about 28% of these occur just once. 7% to 9% of the sample goes to the ten largest clones. The specimen sequenced was blood. All receptors come from a woman younger than 45 in good health.

Note on this clonotype: This may be a read error, as it is one base from a much larger clone. V gene TRBV29-1 combines with J gene TRBJ2-1; D possibly corresponds to TRBD1 (6 bases). The CDR3 is 15 amino acids. Germline values: CDR1 SQVTM, CDR2 ANQGSEA. The ends were cut back, 1 base at V and 0 bases at J, with 10 bases in the middle. The CDR3 protein is CSVEARDTSYNEQFF. As DNA, the CDR3 is TGCAGCGTTGAAGCCCGGGACACCTCCTACAATGAGCAGTTCTTC.

Notes on this clonotype: A much bigger clone sits one base away, suggesting this may be a read error. V and J are TRBV29-1 and TRBJ2-1; TRBD1 or TRBD2 may be the D gene (5 bases each). Germline V gene data show CDR1 as SQVTM and CDR2 as ANQGSEA. V lost 3 bases and J 13 bases, leaving 25 bases between the germline ends. There are 15 residues in the CDR3. The CDR3 DNA follows: TGCAGCGTTGAGTCAGGGTACGGGGTAGGAGAGACCCAGTTCTTC. It yields the protein CSVESGYGVGETQFF.

This clonotype has only a few counts. J is TRBJ2-1 and V is TRBV12-3 or TRBV12-4, with 13 bases aligning to TRBD2. Trimming cost V 6 bases and J 10 bases; bases outside gene matches: 9. This CDR3 region has 15 residues. The chain's CDR3 is CASSQLAGGPGEQFF. The CDR3 DNA is TGTGCCAGCAGCCAACTAGCGGGAGGGCCGGGGGAGCAGTTCTTC.

Details on this clonotype: The junction departs from the called germline gene at one end, perhaps through a read error. This chain uses TRBV10-3 with TRBJ2-1; 7 nucleotides align to TRBD1. The length of the CDR3 is 16 residues. Germline V gives CDR1 ENHRY, CDR2 SYGVKD. The CDR3 coding sequence is TGTGCCATCAGTGGAGGACAGGCGAGCTCCTGCAATGAGCAGTTCTTC. This translates into CAISGGQASSCNEQFF.

Details on this clonotype: An end of the junction differs from the germline gene, which may be a read error. This rearrangement joins TRBV11-2 to TRBJ2-7; 8 bases are shared with TRBD2. The CDR3 is made up of 16 amino acids. Germline V gene lookup returns CDR1 SGHAT and CDR2 FQNNGV. The CDR3 DNA reads as TGTGCCAGCAACTTAGGGGCGGGGGGACTCTCCTACGAGCAGTACTTC. This gives the protein CASNLGAGGLSYEQYF.

This clonotype has just a few counts. The V and J genes are TRBV25-1 and TRBJ2-7, with a weak D call TRBD2 (6 bases). Germline lookup yields CDR1 MGHDK and CDR2 SYGVNS. CDR3 length: 14 residues. V was shortened by 7 bases and J by 5 bases, with 18 bases between the two germline ends. The CDR3 spells CASNGGRLGNEQYF. CDR3 DNA: TGTGCCAGCAACGGGGGTCGCTTGGGCAACGAGCAGTACTTC.

This clonotype was seen many times. This rearrangement joins TRBV7-2 to TRBJ2-5, with TRBD2 matching 9 bases. The CDR3 runs to 14 residues. The germline V gene encodes CDR1 SGHTA and CDR2 FQGNSA. Trimming cost V 5 bases and J 5 bases; bases outside gene matches: 6. CDR3 bases: TGTGCCAGCAGCACGACTAGCGGCGGCGAGACCCAGTACTTC. Protein: CASSTTSGGETQYF.

The chain has TRBV20-1 and TRBJ2-3; TRBD2 matches at 10 bases. The length of the CDR3 is 15 residues. The V and J ends lost 2 bases and 2 bases, in that order; junction bases with no gene match: 4. The germline V gene encodes CDR1 DFQATT and CDR2 SNEGSKA (reference sequence). CDR3 nucleotide sequence: TGCAGTGCTAGACCGGGACTAGCGAACACAGATACGCAGTATTTT. Amino acid sequence: CSARPGLANTDTQYF.

The chain joins TRBV7-2 to TRBJ2-7, with TRBD2 identical over 8 bases. The DNA end favors TRBJ2-5, so the J call may be wrong. Germline V lookup: CDR1 SGHTA, CDR2 FQGNSA. The CDR3 loop spans 17 amino acids. This CDR3 is CASSLGVELAEAETQYF. DNA for the CDR3: TGTGCCAGCAGCTTAGGGGTCGAACTAGCGGAAGCAGAGACCCAGTACTTC.

This clonotype was counted ten times or more. The J gene is TRBJ2-5, the V gene TRBV29-1, with D perhaps matching TRBD1 (6 bases). CDR1 is SQVTM and CDR2 is ANQGSEA in the germline V gene. V was cut by 6 bases and J by 6 bases, with 11 bases left in between. The CDR3 consists of 11 residues. CDR3 in DNA: TGCAGCGTACAGGGTAGGCAGACCCAGTACTTC. It encodes CSVQGRQTQYF.

This sequence joins TRBV5-1 and TRBJ2-4; perhaps D is TRBD1 or TRBD2 (5 bases each). Trimming shortened V by 4 bases and J by 1 base, and 9 bases separated the two germline ends. The CDR3 spans 14 residues. Per the germline V gene, CDR1 is SGHRS and CDR2 is YFSETQ. The DNA for the CDR3 is TGCGCCAGCAGCAGGGACGATGCCAAAAACATTCAGTACTTC. This codes for CASSRDDAKNIQYF.

This clonotype was observed a handful of times. The V and J genes are TRBV20-1 and TRBJ2-1; 7 nucleotides align to TRBD2. The V gene end was trimmed by 5 bases and the J gene end by 6 bases; junction bases not matched to a gene: 16. CDR3 length: 16 residues. Germline V CDR1 and CDR2: DFQATT, SNEGSKA (reference sequence). CDR3 residues: CSAPLSRSGVFNEQFF. The CDR3 DNA reads as TGCAGTGCTCCACTATCGCGAAGCGGGGTTTTCAATGAGCAGTTCTTC.

Remarks on this clonotype: A read error is possible here, since a much larger clone lies one base away. This chain links TRBV12-3 or TRBV12-4 with TRBJ2-4; possibly TRBD1 or TRBD2 for D (6 bases each). Near its end, the DNA agrees better with TRBJ2-7, so the J call may be wrong. The CDR3 runs 14 residues. The CDR3 DNA reads TGTGCCAGCAGACAGGGAGGTCTTATCTACGAGCAGTACTTC. Translating gives CASRQGGLIYEQYF.

This sequence joins TRBV20-1 and TRBJ1-2; TRBD1 aligns across 8 bases. In germline, CDR1 is DFQATT, CDR2 SNEGSKA (reference sequence). The CDR3 covers 13 residues. The trim removed 7 bases at V and 1 base at J, leaving 5 bases unmatched. Written as DNA, the CDR3 is TGCAGTGGGGCAGGACAGGGTAACTATGGCTACACCTTC. As protein: CSGAGQGNYGYTF.

This clonotype came up a few times. The gene calls are TRBV15 and TRBJ2-3; perhaps D is TRBD1 or TRBD2 (5 bases each). The CDR3 spans 14 residues. CDR1 and CDR2 (germline): LNHNV, YYDKDF (reference sequence). The ends were cut back, 0 bases at V and 2 bases at J, with 6 bases in the middle. CDR3 sequence: CATSREGVTDTQYF. The CDR3 nucleotides read TGTGCCACCAGCAGAGAGGGGGTCACAGATACGCAGTATTTT.

This clonotype was recorded many times. The rearrangement uses TRBV15 and TRBJ1-2; a possible D gene is TRBD1 (6 bases). This CDR3 is built from 16 residues. V was shortened by 3 bases and J by 6 bases, with 20 bases between the two germline ends. Germline lookup yields CDR1 LNHNV and CDR2 YYDKDF (reference sequence). CDR3 in amino acids: CATSRESGQMANGYTF. The CDR3 DNA is TGTGCCACCAGCAGGGAGAGTGGACAGATGGCCAATGGCTACACCTTC.

In regard to this clonotype: Since a much larger clone is just one base distant, this may be a read error. The chain employs TRBV5-1 and TRBJ1-2, with D uncertain. Germline values: CDR1 SGHRS, CDR2 YFSETQ. This CDR3 is built from 14 residues. Trimming took 2 bases from V and 6 from J, leaving 14 bases between them. The CDR3 nucleotides are TGCGCCAGCAGCTTTGAGGGCCAGACCCATGGCTACACCTTC. This gives the protein CASSFEGQTHGYTF. The whole variable domain, filled in from reference TRBV5-1 and TRBJ1-2, reads KAGVTQTPRYLIKTRGQQVTLSCSPISGHRSVSWYQQTPGQGLQFLFEYFSETQRNKGNFPGRFSGRQFSNSRSEMNVSTLELGDSALYLCASSFEGQTHGYTFGSGTRLTVV.

The chain uses TRBV5-1 and TRBJ2-7, with D tentatively TRBD1 (6 bases). The CDR3 extends over 15 amino acids. Trimming left V 3 bases short and J 0 bases short, with 13 bases between. Germline assignment: CDR1 SGHRS and CDR2 YFSETQ. CDR3 sequence reads: CASSWGPAGSYEQYF. CDR3 DNA sequence: TGCGCCAGCAGCTGGGGGCCCGCGGGCTCCTACGAGCAGTACTTC.

This clonotype was counted only a few times. The chain recombines TRBV6-1 with TRBJ2-4; no firm D call. V was shortened by 3 bases and J by 0 bases, with 12 bases between the two germline ends. This CDR3 spans 16 amino acids. The germline CDR1 and CDR2 sequences are MNHNS and SASEGT. CDR3 coding DNA: TGTGCCAGCAGTGACCCAAAAGGCTTAGCCAAAAACATTCAGTACTTC. Its protein is CASSDPKGLAKNIQYF.

The chain recombines TRBV12-3 or TRBV12-4 with TRBJ1-5; D is unresolved. The length of the CDR3 is 15 residues. V was pared by 5 bases and J by 0 bases, with 11 bases between. CDR3 bases: TGTGCCAGCAGTCCCAGCACGTCTAGCAATCAGCCCCAGCATTTT. Amino acid sequence: CASSPSTSSNQPQHF.